A selection of T cell receptor beta chains follows, all from one sample in a study of beta chain features in type 1 diabetes. Clones were read by immunoSEQ multiplex PCR, and TCRdb kept only the in-frame ones, dropping some. The sample has 400,000 to 550,000 clones; approximately 10% are singletons. The sequenced sample was naive CD4+ T cells from blood. The receptors stem from a woman younger than 35 in good health. The CDR3 runs from the conserved cysteine through the conserved F or W. Fields, in order: D gene, clone size, V gene, J gene, CDR3 DNA, CDR3 protein. A D gene is named only where the DNA matches it firmly. Clone size appears in some rows only: once, few, many, or a class for an expanded clone.

d_call: TRBD1; clone_size: .; v_call: TRBV15; j_call: TRBJ2-3; cdr3_nt: TGTGCCACCAGCAAAGGGACAGATCTCTCCACAGATACGCAGTATTTT; cdr3_aa: CATSKGTDLSTDTQYF
d_call: .; clone_size: .; v_call: TRBV5-1; j_call: TRBJ1-1; cdr3_nt: TGCGCCAGCAGCCTGCCGGGTTCGAACACTGAAGCTTTCTTT; cdr3_aa: CASSLPGSNTEAFF
d_call: .; clone_size: few; v_call: TRBV29-1; j_call: TRBJ1-2; cdr3_nt: TGCAGCGCACCCGTGGGTAATCTTTATGGCTACACCTTC; cdr3_aa: CSAPVGNLYGYTF
d_call: .; clone_size: few; v_call: TRBV7-8; j_call: TRBJ2-3; cdr3_nt: TGTGCCAGCAGCTTGGTCCCCCGCACAGATACGCAGTATTTT; cdr3_aa: CASSLVPRTDTQYF
d_call: .; clone_size: .; v_call: TRBV30; j_call: TRBJ1-5; cdr3_nt: TGTGCCTGGAGTGCCCCAGGGGTGCGGCAGCCCCAGCATTTT; cdr3_aa: CAWSAPGVRQPQHF
d_call: .; clone_size: few; v_call: TRBV27; j_call: TRBJ1-3; cdr3_nt: TGTGCCAGCAGCCCGCGTGGTGGAAACACCATATATTTT; cdr3_aa: CASSPRGGNTIYF
d_call: .; clone_size: few; v_call: TRBV29-1; j_call: TRBJ2-5; cdr3_nt: TGCAGCGTCGAGCTGGGCAGTGGTGCGGAGACCCAGTACTTC; cdr3_aa: CSVELGSGAETQYF
d_call: .; clone_size: .; v_call: TRBV7-8; j_call: TRBJ1-1; cdr3_nt: TGTGCCAGCAGCCTTTTCAGTATCAACACTGAAGCTTTCTTT; cdr3_aa: CASSLFSINTEAFF
d_call: .; clone_size: .; v_call: TRBV7-9; j_call: TRBJ2-1; cdr3_nt: TGTGCCAGCAGCGTATCTGGCTACAATGAGCAGTTCTTC; cdr3_aa: CASSVSGYNEQFF
d_call: .; clone_size: few; v_call: TRBV7-9; j_call: TRBJ2-5; cdr3_nt: TGTGCCAGCAGCTTAGGGGGGACACAAGAGACCCAGTACTTC; cdr3_aa: CASSLGGTQETQYF
d_call: .; clone_size: few; v_call: TRBV30; j_call: TRBJ2-7; cdr3_nt: TGTGCCTGGAGTTTCGGCGACTCCTACGAGCAGTACTTC; cdr3_aa: CAWSFGDSYEQYF
d_call: .; clone_size: .; v_call: TRBV5-1; j_call: TRBJ2-1; cdr3_nt: TGCGCCAGCAGCTTGAAGGGTCGCTCCTACAATGAGCAGTTCTTC; cdr3_aa: CASSLKGRSYNEQFF
d_call: TRBD2; clone_size: .; v_call: TRBV5-1; j_call: TRBJ2-5; cdr3_nt: TGCGCCAGCAGCTTGGTCAGGGAGGGAGAGACCCAGTACTTC; cdr3_aa: CASSLVREGETQYF
d_call: .; clone_size: .; v_call: TRBV30; j_call: TRBJ2-6; cdr3_nt: TGTGCCTCGAGGGCCGCTGGGGCCAACGTCCTGACTTTC; cdr3_aa: CASRAAGANVLTF
d_call: TRBD2; clone_size: .; v_call: TRBV9; j_call: TRBJ2-2; cdr3_nt: TGTGCCAGCAGCGCCTCGGGACTAGGGGACACCGGGGAGCTGTTTTTT; cdr3_aa: CASSASGLGDTGELFF
d_call: .; clone_size: few; v_call: TRBV5-4; j_call: TRBJ1-5; cdr3_nt: TGTGCCAGCAGCTTGTACGACCGGGGAGGGGCTCAGCCCCAGCATTTT; cdr3_aa: CASSLYDRGGAQPQHF
d_call: TRBD1; clone_size: few; v_call: TRBV4-1; j_call: TRBJ1-1; cdr3_nt: TGCGCCAGCAGCCACCCACCGGGACAGGGAAGCATGAACACTGAAGCTTTCTTT; cdr3_aa: CASSHPPGQGSMNTEAFF
d_call: .; clone_size: .; v_call: TRBV30; j_call: TRBJ1-5; cdr3_nt: TGTGCCTGGAGTGTGGCCGTTGGGCAGCCCCAGCATTTT; cdr3_aa: CAWSVAVGQPQHF
d_call: .; clone_size: .; v_call: TRBV15; j_call: TRBJ2-5; cdr3_nt: TGTGCCACCAGCAGAGATCAGCAAGAGACCCAGTACTTC; cdr3_aa: CATSRDQQETQYF